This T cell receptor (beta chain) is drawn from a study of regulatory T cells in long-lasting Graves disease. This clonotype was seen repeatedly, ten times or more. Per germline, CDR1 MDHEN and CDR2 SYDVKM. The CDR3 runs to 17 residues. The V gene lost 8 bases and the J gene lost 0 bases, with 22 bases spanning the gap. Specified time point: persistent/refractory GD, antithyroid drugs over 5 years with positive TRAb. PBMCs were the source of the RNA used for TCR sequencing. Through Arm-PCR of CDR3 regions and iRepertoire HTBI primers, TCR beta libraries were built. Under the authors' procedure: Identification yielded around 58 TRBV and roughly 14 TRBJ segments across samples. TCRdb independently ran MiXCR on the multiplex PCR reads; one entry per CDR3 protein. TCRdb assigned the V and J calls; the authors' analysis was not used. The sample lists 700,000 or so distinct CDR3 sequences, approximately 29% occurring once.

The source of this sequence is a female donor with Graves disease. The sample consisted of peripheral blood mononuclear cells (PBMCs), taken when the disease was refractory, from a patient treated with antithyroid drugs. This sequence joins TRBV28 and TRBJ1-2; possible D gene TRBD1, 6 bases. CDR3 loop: CASLSGVWDNANYGYTF. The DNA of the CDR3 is TGTGCCAGCCTCAGCGGCGTGTGGGACAACGCTAACTATGGCTACACCTTC.